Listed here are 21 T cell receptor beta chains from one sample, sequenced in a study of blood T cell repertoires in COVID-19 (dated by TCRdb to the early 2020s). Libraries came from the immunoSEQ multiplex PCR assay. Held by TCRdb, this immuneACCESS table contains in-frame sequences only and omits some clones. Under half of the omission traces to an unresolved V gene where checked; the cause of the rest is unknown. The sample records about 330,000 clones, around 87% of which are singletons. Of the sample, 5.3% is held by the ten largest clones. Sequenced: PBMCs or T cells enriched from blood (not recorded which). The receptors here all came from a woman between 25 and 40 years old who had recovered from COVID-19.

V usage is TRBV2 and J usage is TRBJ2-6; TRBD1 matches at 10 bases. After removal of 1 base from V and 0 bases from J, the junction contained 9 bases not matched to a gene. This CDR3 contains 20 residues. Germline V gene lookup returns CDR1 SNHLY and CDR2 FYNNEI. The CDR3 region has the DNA TGTGCCAGCAGTGAAGTTGGGACAGGGGTCATTTTCTCTGGGGCCAACGTCCTGACTTTC. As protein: CASSEVGTGVIFSGANVLTF.

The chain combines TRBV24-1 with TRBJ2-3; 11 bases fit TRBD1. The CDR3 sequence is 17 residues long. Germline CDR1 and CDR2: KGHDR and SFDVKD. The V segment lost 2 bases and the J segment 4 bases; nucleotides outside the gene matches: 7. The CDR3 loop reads CATSDSGGQGASDTQYF. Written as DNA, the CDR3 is TGTGCCACCAGTGATTCCGGAGGACAGGGGGCTTCAGATACGCAGTATTTT.

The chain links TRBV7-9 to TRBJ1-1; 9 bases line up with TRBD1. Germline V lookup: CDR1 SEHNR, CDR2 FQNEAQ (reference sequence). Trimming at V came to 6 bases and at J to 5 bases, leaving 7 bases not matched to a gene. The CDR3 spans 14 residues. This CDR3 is CASSQQGAGTEAFF. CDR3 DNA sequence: TGTGCCAGCAGTCAACAGGGGGCTGGGACTGAAGCTTTCTTT.

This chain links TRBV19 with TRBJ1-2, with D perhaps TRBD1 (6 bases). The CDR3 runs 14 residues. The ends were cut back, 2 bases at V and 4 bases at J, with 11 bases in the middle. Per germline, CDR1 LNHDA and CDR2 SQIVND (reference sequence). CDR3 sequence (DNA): TGTGCCAGTAGTATACCAGGGGCCGGCTATGGCTACACCTTC. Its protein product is CASSIPGAGYGYTF.

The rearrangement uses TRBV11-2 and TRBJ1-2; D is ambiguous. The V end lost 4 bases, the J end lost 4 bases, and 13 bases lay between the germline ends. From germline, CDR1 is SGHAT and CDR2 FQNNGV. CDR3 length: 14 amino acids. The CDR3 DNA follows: TGTGCCAGCAGCTCCGGTATCCGCTTCTATGGCTACACCTTC. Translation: CASSSGIRFYGYTF.

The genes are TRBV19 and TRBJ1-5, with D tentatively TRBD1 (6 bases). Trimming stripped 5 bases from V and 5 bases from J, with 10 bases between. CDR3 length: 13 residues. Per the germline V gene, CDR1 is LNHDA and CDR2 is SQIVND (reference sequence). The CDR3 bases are TGTGCCAGTAGTCCGGACAGCTATCAGCCCCAGCATTTT. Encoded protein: CASSPDSYQPQHF.

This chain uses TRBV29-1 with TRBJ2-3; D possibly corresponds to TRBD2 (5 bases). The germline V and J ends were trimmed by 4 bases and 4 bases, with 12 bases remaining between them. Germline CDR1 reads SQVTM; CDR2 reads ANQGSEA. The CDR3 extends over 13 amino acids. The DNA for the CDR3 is TGCAGCGTTGGGGAAGGACTCGCAGATACGCAGTATTTT. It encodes CSVGEGLADTQYF.

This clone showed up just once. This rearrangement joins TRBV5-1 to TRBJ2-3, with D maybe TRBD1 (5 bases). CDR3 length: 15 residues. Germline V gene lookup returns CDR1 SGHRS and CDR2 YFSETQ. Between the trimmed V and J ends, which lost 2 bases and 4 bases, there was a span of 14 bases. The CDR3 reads CASSLGVPVADTQYF. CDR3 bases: TGCGCCAGCAGCTTAGGGGTACCAGTAGCAGATACGCAGTATTTT.

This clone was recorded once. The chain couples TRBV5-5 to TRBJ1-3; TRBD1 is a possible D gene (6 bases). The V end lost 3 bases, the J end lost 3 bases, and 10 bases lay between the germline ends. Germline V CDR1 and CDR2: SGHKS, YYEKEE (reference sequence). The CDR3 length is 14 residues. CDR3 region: CASSSTQGGNTIYF. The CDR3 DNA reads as TGTGCCAGCAGCTCAACACAGGGTGGAAACACCATATATTTT.

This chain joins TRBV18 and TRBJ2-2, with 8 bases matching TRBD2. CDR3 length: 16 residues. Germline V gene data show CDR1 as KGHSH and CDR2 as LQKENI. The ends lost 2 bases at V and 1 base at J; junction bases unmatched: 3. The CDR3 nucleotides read TGTGCCAGCTCACCAGCGGGGGGCCAGAACACCGGGGAGCTGTTTTTT. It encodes CASSPAGGQNTGELFF.

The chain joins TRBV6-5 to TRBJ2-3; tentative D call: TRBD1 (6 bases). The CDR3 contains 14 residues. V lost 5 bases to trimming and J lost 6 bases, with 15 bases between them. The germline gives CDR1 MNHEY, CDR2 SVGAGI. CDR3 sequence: CASSPGTPLDTQYF. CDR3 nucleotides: TGTGCCAGCAGTCCCGGGACACCTCTGGATACGCAGTATTTT.

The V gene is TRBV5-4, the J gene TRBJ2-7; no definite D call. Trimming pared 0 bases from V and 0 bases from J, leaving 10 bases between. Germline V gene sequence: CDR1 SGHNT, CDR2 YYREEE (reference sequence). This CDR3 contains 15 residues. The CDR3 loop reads CASSLEPLSSYEQYF. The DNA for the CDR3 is TGTGCCAGCAGCTTGGAACCACTAAGCTCCTACGAGCAGTACTTC.

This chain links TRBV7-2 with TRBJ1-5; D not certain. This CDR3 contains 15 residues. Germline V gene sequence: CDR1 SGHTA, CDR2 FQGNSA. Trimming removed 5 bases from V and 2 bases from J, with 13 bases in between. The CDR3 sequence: CASSPSQACNQPQHF. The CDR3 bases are TGTGCCAGCAGCCCCAGCCAGGCCTGCAATCAGCCCCAGCATTTT.

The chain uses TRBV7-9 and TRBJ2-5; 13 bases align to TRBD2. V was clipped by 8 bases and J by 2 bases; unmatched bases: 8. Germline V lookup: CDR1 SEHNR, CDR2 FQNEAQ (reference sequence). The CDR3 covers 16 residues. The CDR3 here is CASGPGLAGPQETQYF. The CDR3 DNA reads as TGTGCCAGCGGACCGGGACTAGCGGGACCTCAAGAGACCCAGTACTTC.

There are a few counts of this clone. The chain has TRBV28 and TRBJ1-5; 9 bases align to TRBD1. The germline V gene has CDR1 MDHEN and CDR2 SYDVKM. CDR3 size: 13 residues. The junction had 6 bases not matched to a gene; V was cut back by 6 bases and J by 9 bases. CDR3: CASRKDRGGPQHF. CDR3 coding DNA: TGTGCCAGCAGGAAAGACAGGGGGGGGCCCCAGCATTTT.

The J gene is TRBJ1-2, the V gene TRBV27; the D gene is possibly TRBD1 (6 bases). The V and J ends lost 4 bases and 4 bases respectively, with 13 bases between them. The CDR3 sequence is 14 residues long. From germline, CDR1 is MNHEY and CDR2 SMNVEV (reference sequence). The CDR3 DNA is TGTGCCAGCAGTTCCACAGGGCCCCTCTATGGCTACACCTTC. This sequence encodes CASSSTGPLYGYTF.

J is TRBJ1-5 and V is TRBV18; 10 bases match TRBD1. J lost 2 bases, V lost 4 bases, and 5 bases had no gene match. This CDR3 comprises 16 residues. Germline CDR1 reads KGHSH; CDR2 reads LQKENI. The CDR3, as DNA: TGTGCCAGCTCACTAGGACAGGGGGTTGGCAATCAGCCCCAGCATTTT. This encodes CASSLGQGVGNQPQHF. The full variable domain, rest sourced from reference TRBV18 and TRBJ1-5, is NAGVMQNPRHLVRRRGQEARLRCSPMKGHSHVYWYRQLPEEGLKFMVYLQKENIIDESGMPKERFSAEFPKEGPSILRIQQVVRGDSAAYFCASSLGQGVGNQPQHFGDGTRLSIL.

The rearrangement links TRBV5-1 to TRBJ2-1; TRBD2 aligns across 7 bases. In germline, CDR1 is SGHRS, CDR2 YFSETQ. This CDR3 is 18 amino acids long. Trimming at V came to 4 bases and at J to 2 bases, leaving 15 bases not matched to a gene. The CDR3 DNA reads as TGCGCCAGCAGCCCCTGGGGGGTGGGGAGGGACCCCTACAATGAGCAGTTCTTC. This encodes CASSPWGVGRDPYNEQFF.

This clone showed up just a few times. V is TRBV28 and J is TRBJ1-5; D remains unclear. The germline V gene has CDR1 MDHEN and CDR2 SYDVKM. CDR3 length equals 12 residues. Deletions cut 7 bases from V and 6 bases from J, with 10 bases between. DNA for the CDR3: TGTGCCAGCAAAACTGTTTCTCAGCCCCAGCATTTT. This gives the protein CASKTVSQPQHF.

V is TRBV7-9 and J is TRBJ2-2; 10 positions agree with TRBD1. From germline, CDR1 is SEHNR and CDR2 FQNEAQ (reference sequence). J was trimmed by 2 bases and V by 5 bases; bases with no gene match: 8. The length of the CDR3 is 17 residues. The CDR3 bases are TGTGCCAGCAGCCTCAGTCGGACAGGGGGAAACACCGGGGAGCTGTTTTTT. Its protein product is CASSLSRTGGNTGELFF.

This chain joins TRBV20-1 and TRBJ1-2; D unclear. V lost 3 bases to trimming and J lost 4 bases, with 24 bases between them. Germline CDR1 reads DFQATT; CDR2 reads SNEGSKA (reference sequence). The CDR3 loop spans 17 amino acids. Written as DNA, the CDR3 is TGCAGTGCTAGTACCCGGGAACATTTTTCTCCTGGCTATGGCTACACCTTC. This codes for CSASTREHFSPGYGYTF.